This T cell receptor beta chain was profiled in a study of T cell repertoires in cytomegalovirus infection. TCRdb re-called the reads with MiXCR, one entry per CDR3 protein. The table includes fewer than 55,000 distinct CDR3 sequences, less than 20% detected once. Turning to this clonotype: Its target is not known.

Germline assignment: CDR1 LGHNA and CDR2 YSLEER. The CDR3 is 15 amino acids. The germline V and J ends were trimmed by 0 bases and 2 bases, with 8 bases remaining between them. V usage is TRBV4-3 and J usage is TRBJ1-5; the D is unclear. The receptor comes from a human donor in good health (CMV status not recorded). Some clones in this sample may be carry-over from other donors' samples. The sample consisted of CD8+ T cells from cultured PBMCs, taken from culture after CMV antigen stimulation. The CDR3 DNA reads TGCGCCAGCAGCCAAGACGACCGGGGCAATCAGCCCCAGCATTTT. Translated: CASSQDDRGNQPQHF.